This entry describes one T cell receptor (beta chain). The antigen remains undetermined. Pooled together were second doses at about 4 or about 12 weeks. CDR3 length: 14 amino acids. The germline V gene has CDR1 KGHSH and CDR2 LQKENI. V dropped 3 bases and J dropped 4 bases, with 10 bases sitting between them. This table comes from immunoSEQ multiplex PCR, and its TCRdb copy is limited to in-frame clones, with some not included. This repertoire shows about 180,000 clones, around 88% found once; its top ten account for around 10%. The data were taken from a study of T cell responses to AZD1222 COVID-19 vaccine. General study findings and limits: Donors, mostly white British, included more females; clonal diversity was possibly underestimated. The reported proportion of spike-specific TCRs targeting unmutated variant regions was nearly half.

The chain recombines TRBV18 with TRBJ2-1; possibly TRBD2 for D (6 bases). This clonotype was sampled from an adult who received the AZD1222 COVID-19 vaccine. The sequences come from peripheral blood, collected 28 days after the second AZD1222 dose. The CDR3 DNA reads as TGTGCCAGCTCACCTGGGACTGGGTACAATGAGCAGTTCTTC. It is translated as CASSPGTGYNEQFF.